The 14 T cell receptor beta chains in this list originate from one sample, sequenced in a study of blood T cells in healthy people across ages. The authors ran a second PCR of about 6 to 11 cycles using a sample-barcoded 5' primer and a J-beta primer mix. TCRdb re-derived calls from the 5' RACE reads in MiXCR, one entry per CDR3 protein. The sample records 650,000 to 1,000,000 distinct CDR3 sequences, around 36% being singletons. The sequencing sample was made of blood. Receptors were obtained from a man in his late teens or twenties in good health.

On this clonotype: A much larger clone lies a single base off, so this may be a read error. The chain is built from TRBV2 and TRBJ2-7; D not resolved. In germline, CDR1 is SNHLY, CDR2 FYNNEI. CDR3 length equals 13 residues. Trimming left V 5 bases short and J 3 bases short, with 11 bases between. The CDR3 region is CASSNEALYEQYF. The CDR3, as DNA: TGTGCCAGCAGTAATGAGGCCCTCTACGAGCAGTACTTC.

In DNA form, the CDR3 reads TGTGCCAGCAGTGCCCCAGGCGTGGACACTGAAGCTTTCTTT. It encodes CASSAPGVDTEAFF. The V and J genes are TRBV12-3 or TRBV12-4 and TRBJ1-1; D is uncertain. The length of the CDR3 is 14 residues. V lost 5 bases and J lost 3, with 13 bases in between.

This clonotype has more than one count but fewer than ten. The rearrangement links TRBV7-2 to TRBJ1-3; 11 bases fit TRBD1. The junction had 9 bases not matched to a gene; V was cut back by 4 bases and J by 4 bases. CDR1 and CDR2 (germline): SGHTA, FQGNSA. This CDR3 is 17 amino acids long. As DNA, the CDR3 is TGTGCCAGCAGCTCTTTTCCGGGACAGGGGGAGGGAAACACCATATATTTT. Amino acid sequence: CASSSFPGQGEGNTIYF.

The V and J genes are TRBV20-1 and TRBJ2-5, with 7 nucleotides matching TRBD2. The CDR3 totals 14 residues. Germline V lookup: CDR1 DFQATT, CDR2 SNEGSKA (reference sequence). CDR3 coding DNA: TGCAGCCCCCAACCGGCGGGAGACCAAGAGACCCAGTACTTC. This sequence encodes CSPQPAGDQETQYF.

The chain links TRBV27 to TRBJ2-1; D unclear. This CDR3 has 14 residues. Germline V gene data show CDR1 as MNHEY and CDR2 as SMNVEV (reference sequence). The ends were cut back, 2 bases at V and 5 bases at J, with 10 bases in the middle. CDR3 protein: CASSLTPINNEQFF. Here the CDR3 DNA reads TGTGCCAGCAGTTTAACCCCTATAAACAATGAGCAGTTCTTC.

This clonotype showed up just a few times. The V and J genes are TRBV6-2 or TRBV6-3 and TRBJ2-3; 12 nucleotides match TRBD2. In germline, CDR1 is MNHEY, CDR2 SVGEGT. Trimming removed 6 bases from V and 2 bases from J; junction bases left unmatched: 6. The CDR3 has 16 residues. Here the CDR3 reads CASSQGLAGFTDTQYF. As DNA, the CDR3 is TGTGCCAGCAGCCAAGGACTAGCGGGGTTCACAGATACGCAGTATTTT.

V usage is TRBV20-1 and J usage is TRBJ2-1, with 8 bases matching TRBD2. The V and J ends lost 5 bases and 8 bases, in that order; junction bases with no gene match: 20. The CDR3 runs to 17 residues. Germline V gene lookup returns CDR1 DFQATT and CDR2 SNEGSKA (reference sequence). The CDR3, as DNA: TGCAGTGCTCATAGGGGCCTCTTAACGGGGGGGCAGGATGAGCAGTTCTTC. It specifies CSAHRGLLTGGQDEQFF.

This clonotype was counted only a few times. The J gene is TRBJ2-5, the V gene TRBV9; 9 nucleotides line up with TRBD2. Losses at the gene ends were 0 bases for V and 5 bases for J; bases not matched to a gene: 8. There are 16 residues in the CDR3. Germline V lookup: CDR1 SGDLS, CDR2 YYNGEE. The CDR3 DNA follows: TGTGCCAGCAGCGTAGTCCCGGGACTAGCCGGGGAGACCCAGTACTTC. Its protein is CASSVVPGLAGETQYF. Drawing the rest from reference TRBV9 and TRBJ2-5, the complete variable domain is DSGVTQTPKHLITATGQRVTLRCSPRSGDLSVYWYQQSLDQGLQFLIQYYNGEERAKGNILERFSAQQFPDLHSELNLSSLELGDSALYFCASSVVPGLAGETQYFGPGTRLLVL.

This clonotype showed up just a few times. Relative to the germline gene, one junction end is altered; a read error may explain this. The chain recombines TRBV5-1 with TRBJ2-2; D could derive from TRBD1 or TRBD2 (5 bases each). The CDR3 loop spans 15 amino acids. Germline-derived CDR1 and CDR2 are SGHRS and YFSETQ. CDR3 region: CASTLGRPNTGELFF. In nucleotides, the CDR3 is TGCGCCAGCACCTTGGGACGGCCGAACACCGGGGAGCTGTTTTTT.

This clonotype was detected ten times or more. This chain uses TRBV5-5 with TRBJ2-1; no reliable D call. The CDR3 spans 16 residues. V lost 4 bases and J lost 6, with 20 bases in between. CDR1 is SGHKS and CDR2 is YYEKEE in the germline V gene (reference sequence). CDR3 bases: TGTGCCAGCAGCCCCATCCATTTGGCTACTACCAATGAGCAGTTCTTC. This sequence encodes CASSPIHLATTNEQFF.

This clonotype occurred many times. This chain joins TRBV20-1 and TRBJ2-5; TRBD2 matches at 9 bases. Germline V gene sequence: CDR1 DFQATT, CDR2 SNEGSKA (reference sequence). The CDR3 has 13 amino acids. J gave up 5 bases and V 7 bases, and 8 bases lay outside the gene matches. In DNA form, the CDR3 reads TGCAGTGACAGCGGGGGGAAAGATGAGACCCAGTACTTC. Translated, it gives CSDSGGKDETQYF.

Details on this clonotype: Because the CDR3 is missing its conserved closing phenylalanine or tryptophan, this is likely a read error. Because the CDR3's place on the DNA is in doubt, the DNA is left out and the CDR3 is given as listed by TCRdb. V gene TRBV7-2 combines with J gene TRBJ2-1; TRBD2 is the table's D call and was not checked against the DNA. Including both end residues, the CDR3 is 14 amino acids long. Germline V gene data show CDR1 as SGHTA and CDR2 as FQGNSA. The CDR3 spells CASSLDLAGGSEFL.

The rearrangement links TRBV12-3 or TRBV12-4 to TRBJ2-7; unclear D gene. The CDR3 covers 13 residues. V lost 4 bases and J 0 bases, leaving 7 bases between the germline ends. The CDR3 sequence: CASSSRNSYEQYF. The CDR3, as DNA: TGTGCCAGCAGTTCTCGTAACTCCTACGAGCAGTACTTC.

With regard to this clonotype: Possible read error: a much larger clone is one base away. V is TRBV12-3 or TRBV12-4 and J is TRBJ2-7; TRBD1 aligns across 8 bases. The length of the CDR3 is 17 residues. The CDR3 region is CASSLTRQGQSSYGQYF. The CDR3 nucleotides read TGTGCCAGCAGTTTAACGAGACAGGGGCAGAGCTCCTACGGGCAGTACTTC.